Sequencing of this T cell receptor (beta chain) was carried out in a study of tumor-infiltrating lymphocytes in primary liver carcinoma. Turning to the study itself: Samples yielded about 3.65 to 7.5 million productive TCRbeta reads, similar across tissue types.

Researchers drew blood RNA from unsorted whole blood and extracted germline DNA as well. HBV chronically infected the treatment-naive patients. This CDR3 region has 14 residues. The V gene end was trimmed by 3 bases and the J gene end by 6 bases; junction bases not matched to a gene: 6. Germline CDR1 is GTSNPN and CDR2 is SVGIG (reference sequence). The researchers produced TCR beta cDNA from around 500 ng total RNA with a constant-region primer. Modified slightly, ARM-PCR produced TCR beta libraries over three nested multiplex PCR rounds. TRBV1-TRBV30 forward and Cbeta reverse primers drove the first two roughly 10-cycle rounds. TCRdb re-called the multiplex PCR reads with MiXCR, one entry per CDR3 protein. This table holds about 320,000 distinct CDR3 sequences, more than 55% found once.

Sample: peripheral blood. The receptor's source is a man aged 40-55 years with primary liver carcinoma and hepatitis B virus infection. The gene calls are TRBV30 and TRBJ2-4, with 9 bases aligning to TRBD1. CDR3 residues: CAWRTLDRGNIQYF. CDR3 DNA: TGTGCCTGGAGAACTCTGGACAGGGGAAACATTCAGTACTTC.